This T cell receptor beta chain was captured by sequencing in a study of PD-1 blockade in classical Hodgkin lymphoma. Germline assignment: CDR1 SEHNR and CDR2 FQNEAQ (reference sequence). This CDR3 has 13 amino acids. V was cut by 2 bases and J by 0 bases, with 1 base left in between. Each patient relapsed following autologous stem cell transplantation, and prior brentuximab vedotin exposure differed. In the case of this clone: This specimen includes other DNA sequences encoding the same CDR3.

Sequencing used immunoSEQ multiplex PCR; TCRdb keeps in-frame clones, though not all of them. Of around 30,000 clones listed, more than 60% are singletons. The TCR originated in a human donor with classical Hodgkin lymphoma. Sequencing was performed on peripheral blood mononuclear cells (PBMCs), taken before the second cycle of nivolumab. The chain joins TRBV7-9 to TRBJ2-2; D remains unclear. CDR3 coding DNA: TGTGCCAGCAGCTTATCGAACACCGGGGAGCTGTTTTTT. As protein: CASSLSNTGELFF.